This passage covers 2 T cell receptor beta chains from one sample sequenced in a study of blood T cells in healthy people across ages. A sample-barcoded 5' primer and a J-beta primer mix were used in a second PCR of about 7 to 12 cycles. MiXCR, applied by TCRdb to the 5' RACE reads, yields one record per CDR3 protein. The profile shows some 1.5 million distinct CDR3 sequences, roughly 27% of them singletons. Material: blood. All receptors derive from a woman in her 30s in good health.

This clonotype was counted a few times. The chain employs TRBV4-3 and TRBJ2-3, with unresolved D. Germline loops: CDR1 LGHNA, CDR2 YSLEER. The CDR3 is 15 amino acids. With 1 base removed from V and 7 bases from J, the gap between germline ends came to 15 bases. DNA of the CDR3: TGCGCCAGCAGCCAAGGACGTCTGCTGAGGAATACGCAGTATTTT. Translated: CASSQGRLLRNTQYF.

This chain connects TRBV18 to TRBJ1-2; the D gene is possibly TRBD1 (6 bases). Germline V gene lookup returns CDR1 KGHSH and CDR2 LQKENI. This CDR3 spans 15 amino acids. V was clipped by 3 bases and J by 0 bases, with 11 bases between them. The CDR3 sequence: CASSPHPGANYGYTF. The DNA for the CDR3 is TGTGCCAGCTCACCCCACCCAGGGGCTAACTATGGCTACACCTTC.